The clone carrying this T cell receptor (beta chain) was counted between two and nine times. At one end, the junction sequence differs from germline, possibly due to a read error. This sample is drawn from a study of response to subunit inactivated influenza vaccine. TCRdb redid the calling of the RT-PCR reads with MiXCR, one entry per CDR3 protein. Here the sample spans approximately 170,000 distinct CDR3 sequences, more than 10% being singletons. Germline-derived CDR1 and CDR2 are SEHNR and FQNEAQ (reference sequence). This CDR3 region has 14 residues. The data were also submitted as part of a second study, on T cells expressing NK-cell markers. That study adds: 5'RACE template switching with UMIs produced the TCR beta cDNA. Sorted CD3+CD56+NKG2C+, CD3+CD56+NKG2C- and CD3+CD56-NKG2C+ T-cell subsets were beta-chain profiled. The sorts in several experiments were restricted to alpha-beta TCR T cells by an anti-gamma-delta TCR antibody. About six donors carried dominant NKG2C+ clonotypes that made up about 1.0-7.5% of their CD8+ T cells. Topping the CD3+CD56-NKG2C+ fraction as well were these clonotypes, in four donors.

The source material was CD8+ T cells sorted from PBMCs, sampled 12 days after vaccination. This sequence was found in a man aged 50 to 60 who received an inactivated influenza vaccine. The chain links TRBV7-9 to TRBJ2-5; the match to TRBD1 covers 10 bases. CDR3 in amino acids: CASSLPGTGVGIDF. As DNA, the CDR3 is TGTGCCAGCAGCCTCCCCGGGACAGGGGTCGGCATAGACTTC.